This is a list of T cell receptor beta chains from one sample in a study of response to subunit inactivated influenza vaccine. TCRdb itself ran the RT-PCR reads through MiXCR, one entry per CDR3 protein. The sample has a few hundred thousand distinct CDR3 sequences, 14% seen once. Here the sequenced sample was PBMCs from blood, taken 11 to 12 days after vaccination. The receptor set was obtained from a man between 45 and 60 years old who received an inactivated influenza vaccine. The CDR3 runs from the conserved cysteine through the conserved F or W.

CDR3 protein: CASSPSGGPGGDTQYF
V gene: TRBV7-2
J gene: TRBJ2-3

CDR3 protein: CASSGAGSYEQYF
V gene: TRBV18
J gene: TRBJ2-7

CDR3 protein: CASNNRGSPGELFF
V gene: TRBV4-3
J gene: TRBJ2-2

CDR3 protein: CVSSEDRFGGNTIYF
V gene: TRBV6-1
J gene: TRBJ1-3

CDR3 protein: CASSFSGGPNEKLFF
V gene: TRBV7-2
J gene: TRBJ1-4

CDR3 protein: CASSFPGSGEQFF
V gene: TRBV7-2
J gene: TRBJ2-1

CDR3 protein: CASSLVGDGTSGTGTQYF
V gene: TRBV7-3
J gene: TRBJ2-5

CDR3 protein: CASSFYGGDTQYF
V gene: TRBV5-5
J gene: TRBJ2-3

CDR3 protein: CASSQESGGPYYNEQFF
V gene: TRBV14
J gene: TRBJ2-1

CDR3 protein: CSARNSGRNNEQFF
V gene: TRBV20-1
J gene: TRBJ2-1

CDR3 protein: CASSSLARSTDTQYF
V gene: TRBV7-6
J gene: TRBJ2-3

CDR3 protein: CASSIKQGTPYEQYF
V gene: TRBV19
J gene: TRBJ2-7

CDR3 protein: CSVGSGGDGYTF
V gene: TRBV29-1
J gene: TRBJ1-2

CDR3 protein: CASSVAQDTQYF
V gene: TRBV9
J gene: TRBJ2-3

CDR3 protein: CASSQEKGGYEQYF
V gene: TRBV4-1
J gene: TRBJ2-7

CDR3 protein: CASSPPGLGSNTEAFF
V gene: TRBV18
J gene: TRBJ1-1

CDR3 protein: CSVKGTSGGTNEQFF
V gene: TRBV29-1
J gene: TRBJ2-1

CDR3 protein: CASSRTGIESGELFF
V gene: TRBV6-1
J gene: TRBJ2-2

CDR3 protein: CASRGLAAGGWGEQYF
V gene: TRBV28
J gene: TRBJ2-7

CDR3 protein: CASSLRTGANSPLHF
V gene: TRBV7-2
J gene: TRBJ1-6

CDR3 protein: CASRDGGYGELFF
V gene: TRBV6-2/TRBV6-3
J gene: TRBJ2-2

CDR3 protein: CSVGQNNEQFF
V gene: TRBV29-1
J gene: TRBJ2-1

CDR3 protein: CASIFGRGPYNEQFF
V gene: TRBV5-1
J gene: TRBJ2-1

CDR3 protein: CASSHRQGVRWDTQYF
V gene: TRBV3-1
J gene: TRBJ2-3

CDR3 protein: CASSPLGESSNEKLFF
V gene: TRBV7-6
J gene: TRBJ1-4

CDR3 protein: CASRPGGGVTGELFF
V gene: TRBV5-5
J gene: TRBJ2-2

CDR3 protein: CATSDYIPDRPANEQFF
V gene: TRBV24-1
J gene: TRBJ2-1

CDR3 protein: CASSLGGAGFSYEQYF
V gene: TRBV7-2
J gene: TRBJ2-7

CDR3 protein: CATATDPYRSKGPQVVMDEQFF
V gene: TRBV6-4
J gene: TRBJ2-1

CDR3 protein: CASSPGSASPSEQYF
V gene: TRBV5-1
J gene: TRBJ2-7

CDR3 protein: CSARSELGNIQYF
V gene: TRBV20-1
J gene: TRBJ2-4

CDR3 protein: CASRGETESLYEQYF
V gene: TRBV5-1
J gene: TRBJ2-7

CDR3 protein: CASSLARTMATGRNEQFF
V gene: TRBV7-2
J gene: TRBJ2-1

CDR3 protein: CASSFSGSGADTQYF
V gene: TRBV5-8
J gene: TRBJ2-3

CDR3 protein: CASSAAGQGNSPLHF
V gene: TRBV12-3/TRBV12-4
J gene: TRBJ1-6

CDR3 protein: CASSQGGLAGGSDTQYF
V gene: TRBV4-2
J gene: TRBJ2-3

CDR3 protein: CAISGIWGGTGELFF
V gene: TRBV10-3
J gene: TRBJ2-2

CDR3 protein: CASSLGMTSGNTIYF
V gene: TRBV19
J gene: TRBJ1-3

CDR3 protein: CATSDSGLTGELFF
V gene: TRBV24-1
J gene: TRBJ2-2

CDR3 protein: CASRASGTTSREQFF
V gene: TRBV12-3/TRBV12-4
J gene: TRBJ2-1

CDR3 protein: CASSFPGLAVNEQFF
V gene: TRBV27
J gene: TRBJ2-1

CDR3 protein: CASSPSGQNTIYF
V gene: TRBV7-9
J gene: TRBJ1-3

CDR3 protein: CASNEPGQGTNEQFF
V gene: TRBV12-3/TRBV12-4
J gene: TRBJ2-1

CDR3 protein: CASSLLDRGSGANVLTF
V gene: TRBV5-1
J gene: TRBJ2-6

CDR3 protein: CASSLAGQSDTQYF
V gene: TRBV7-2
J gene: TRBJ2-3

CDR3 protein: CASTVDRGYTEAFF
V gene: TRBV12-3/TRBV12-4
J gene: TRBJ1-1

CDR3 protein: CASSQAGTGGTYNEQFF
V gene: TRBV4-3
J gene: TRBJ2-1

CDR3 protein: CASSLIRTRETQYF
V gene: TRBV7-6
J gene: TRBJ2-5

CDR3 protein: CASSGRPGLAGGYNEQFF
V gene: TRBV9
J gene: TRBJ2-1

CDR3 protein: CASSLAGALAKNIQYF
V gene: TRBV7-2
J gene: TRBJ2-4

CDR3 protein: CASSYGLAVTGELFF
V gene: TRBV3-1
J gene: TRBJ2-2

CDR3 protein: CATSRDYRGEKLFF
V gene: TRBV15
J gene: TRBJ1-4

CDR3 protein: CASSQGQNTDTQYF
V gene: TRBV7-9
J gene: TRBJ2-3

CDR3 protein: CATSGTSIYNEQFF
V gene: TRBV24-1
J gene: TRBJ2-1

CDR3 protein: CASSQVRGFNEKLFF
V gene: TRBV4-1
J gene: TRBJ1-4

CDR3 protein: CASSSTGTGREKLFF
V gene: TRBV5-1
J gene: TRBJ1-4

CDR3 protein: CSASLDYTSGTSGNTIYF
V gene: TRBV20-1
J gene: TRBJ1-3

CDR3 protein: CSARPHRQGGETQYF
V gene: TRBV20-1
J gene: TRBJ2-5

CDR3 protein: CSAMTGYSYNSPLHF
V gene: TRBV20-1
J gene: TRBJ1-6